This T cell receptor (beta chain) was retrieved from a study of cytomegalovirus exposure and HLA in healthy donors. Whole-study findings and limits: Most TCR sequences were rare, but some public TCRs occurred in many donors.

Among the roughly 110 subjects of the validation cohort, separate from the approximately 660-subject first cohort, were the donors. In germline, CDR1 is MDHEN, CDR2 SYDVKM. The V and J ends lost 6 bases and 3 bases respectively, with 12 bases between them. The CDR3 runs 13 residues. Concerning this clone itself: What it binds is unknown.

Libraries were prepared by immunoSEQ multiplex PCR; TCRdb keeps only in-frame clonotypes and omits some of them. The sample shows more than 70,000 clones, around 93% of them seen only once. The chain is built from TRBV28 and TRBJ2-7; tentative D call: TRBD1 (5 bases). This clonotype originated in a woman between 18 and 29 years old in good health and CMV-seronegative. Sequencing was performed on PBMCs. Written as DNA, the CDR3 is TGTGCCAGCAGCCCCGACAGAATCTACGAGCAGTACTTC. As protein: CASSPDRIYEQYF.